This T cell receptor (beta chain) was documented in a study of cytomegalovirus exposure and HLA in healthy donors. The CDR3 contains 14 residues. V lost 3 bases to trimming and J lost 0 bases; unmatched junction nucleotides: 1. Germline assignment: CDR1 SGHVS and CDR2 FQNEAQ. This clone was seen only a few times. PCR used 60 Vbeta primers and 13 Jbeta primers. Repertoires were generated with immunoSEQ multiplex PCR, while TCRdb's copy carries only in-frame clones and drops some. The table includes 100,000 to 150,000 clones, approximately 82% detected once. The chain carries TRBV7-8 and TRBJ1-2; 7 bases map to TRBD1. This TCR came from a man in his fifties or sixties in good health and CMV-seronegative. The sequenced material came from PBMCs. This chain's CDR3 is CASSLGQTNYGYTF. In DNA, the CDR3 is TGTGCCAGCAGCTTGGGACAGACTAACTATGGCTACACCTTC.